A single sample gave rise to the 3 T cell receptor beta chains below, sequenced in a study of Graves' ophthalmopathy and Graves' hyperthyroidism. RNA transcripts provided the template for amplifying TCR beta CDR3 regions. First-round RT-PCR with HTBI primers preceded a second-round multiplex PCR. One entry per CDR3 protein, called by TCRdb with MiXCR from the multiplex PCR reads. The table lists roughly 1.1 million distinct CDR3 sequences, roughly two fifths of them singletons, with roughly 11% in the top ten. Sequenced input: peripheral blood or thyroid tissue (not recorded which). The receptors originated from an adult man with Graves' hyperthyroidism.

The chain uses TRBV10-3 and TRBJ1-4, with D possibly matching TRBD1 (5 bases). Looked up from germline, CDR1 is ENHRY and CDR2 is SYGVKD. This CDR3 contains 15 residues. Trimming removed 8 bases from V and 8 bases from J, with 21 bases in between. In DNA form, the CDR3 reads TGTGCCATCCTAGCGGGGGGACGTACCGGGGAAAAACTGTTTTTT. Its protein is CAILAGGRTGEKLFF.

This clonotype occurred many times. The chain couples TRBV7-2 to TRBJ2-7; 10 nucleotides align to TRBD2. This CDR3 is 16 amino acids long. J gave up 0 bases and V 5 bases, and 7 bases lay outside the gene matches. The V gene's germline CDR1 is SGHTA and CDR2 FQGNSA. In nucleotides, the CDR3 is TGTGCCAGCAGCACTCGGACTAGCGGCAGCTCCTACGAGCAGTACTTC. It translates to CASSTRTSGSSYEQYF.

This clonotype was observed at least ten times. The chain recombines TRBV10-1 with TRBJ1-6; TRBD1 is a possible D gene (5 bases). The CDR3 length is 14 residues. CDR1 and CDR2 (germline): WNHNN, SYGVQD (reference sequence). Between the trimmed V and J ends, which lost 4 bases and 7 bases, there was a span of 11 bases. DNA of the CDR3: TGCGCCAGCAGTGCGGCGGGGCGGAATTCACCCCTCCACTTT. Translated, it gives CASSAAGRNSPLHF.